The rows below give T cell receptor beta chains drawn from one sample of a study of blood T cell repertoires in COVID-19. Generated by immunoSEQ multiplex PCR, the TCRdb table keeps only in-frame clones and is missing some. The table shows some 190,000 clones, with roughly 84% occurring only once. Sequenced input: PBMCs or T cells enriched from blood (not recorded which). These TCRs come from a woman in her twenties or thirties who had been exposed to COVID-19. Both conserved end residues are part of each CDR3. Each record gives: V gene, clone size, J gene, CDR3 protein. Not every row has a clone size; where given, it reads once, few, many or a size class.

TRBV5-6	NA	TRBJ1-2	CASSFWQGGGGGYTF
TRBV4-1	NA	TRBJ2-5	CASSQGTRGQETQYF
TRBV3-1/TRBV3-2	NA	TRBJ1-4	CASSPGQGATNEKLFF
TRBV6-1	few	TRBJ2-7	CASSEAQVGSSYEQYF
TRBV24-1	once	TRBJ2-1	CATSDPNRGNEQFF
TRBV7-9	once	TRBJ2-1	CASSNREKSSYNEQFF
TRBV5-4	NA	TRBJ1-1	CASKEGQLPEAFF
TRBV5-6	few	TRBJ1-2	CASSPGQIYNYGYTF
TRBV12-3/TRBV12-4	NA	TRBJ2-4	CASGRLVWVQYF
TRBV24-1	NA	TRBJ2-1	CATSDSSGGASEQFF
TRBV20-1	NA	TRBJ1-4	CSQAGGEKLFF
TRBV24-1	NA	TRBJ1-3	CATSDCFSVSSGNTIYF
TRBV11-2	NA	TRBJ2-1	CASSLGWQGASYNEQFF
TRBV27	NA	TRBJ2-1	CASSFQVLGTEQFF
TRBV3-1/TRBV3-2	once	TRBJ2-7	CASSQGPWDRGQQYF
TRBV3-1/TRBV3-2	NA	TRBJ2-2	CASSQAPAGGTGELFF
TRBV11-2	NA	TRBJ1-1	CASSFGRGPTEAFF
TRBV19	NA	TRBJ2-7	CASSIRVDRVYEQYF
TRBV9	few	TRBJ1-1	CASSVVLGSNTEAFF
TRBV3-1/TRBV3-2	NA	TRBJ2-1	CASSQTGLAEDNEQFF
TRBV6-5	NA	TRBJ1-1	CASSFNIDTEAFF
TRBV5-1	once	TRBJ2-1	CASQEPSYNEQFF
TRBV4-3	NA	TRBJ2-3	CASSQDPGGDTDTQYF
TRBV24-1	few	TRBJ2-1	CATSDLGGFEQFF
TRBV15	NA	TRBJ1-5	CATSRALTGWSGQPQHF
TRBV19	NA	TRBJ1-6	CASSTLASQGGSPLHF
TRBV15	NA	TRBJ2-7	CATSEGVSTYEQYF
TRBV10-3	once	TRBJ2-1	CAISEQGSSVNEQFF
TRBV9	NA	TRBJ2-5	CASSSRTGGETQYF
TRBV7-2	NA	TRBJ1-3	CASSLDRFLSGNTIYF
TRBV30	NA	TRBJ1-3	CACQKGTGNTIYF
TRBV27	NA	TRBJ1-2	CASSYGAPNYGYTF
TRBV2	few	TRBJ2-3	CASALAGVTDTQYF
TRBV2	few	TRBJ1-1	CASSLDRGRGTEAFF
TRBV7-6	NA	TRBJ1-4	CASSLETSPEKLFF
TRBV12-3/TRBV12-4	once	TRBJ1-1	CASSPPWLTEAFF